The 26 T cell receptor beta chains below all came from one sample that was sequenced in a study of T cell clonality in common variable immunodeficiency. Clones were read by immunoSEQ multiplex PCR, and TCRdb kept only the in-frame ones, dropping some. The sample shows roughly 40,000 clones, none of them appearing just once. The sequencing sample was made of peripheral blood mononuclear cells. These receptors were taken from a person aged 18 to 75 in good health.

This clone was recorded many times. Read coverage stops 3 residues before the CDR3 terminus; the germline J gene supplies the remainder. The rearrangement links TRBV6-1 to TRBJ1-2; D gene uncertain. CDR3 length: 15 residues. The V gene lost 0 bases and the J gene lost 1 base, with 9 bases spanning the gap. The germline CDR1 and CDR2 sequences are MNHNS and SASEGT. The DNA read from the CDR3 is TGTGCCAGCAGTGAAGCGAGCGGCGTTAACTATGGC. Its translation: CASSEASGVNYG. The entire CDR3 protein reads CASSEASGVNYGYTF.

About this clone: The read is 3 residues too short to cover the CDR3 end, so that end is filled in from the germline J gene. This sequence joins TRBV13 and TRBJ2-5; the match to TRBD1 covers 7 bases. This CDR3 has 16 amino acids. CDR1 is PRHDT and CDR2 is FYEKMQ in the germline V gene (reference sequence). J was trimmed by 4 bases and V by 5 bases; bases with no gene match: 13. CDR3 protein: CASSHRGESVSETQYF. Partial CDR3 DNA: TGTGCCAGCAGCCACAGGGGTGAATCGGTGTCAGAGACC.

This clone was recorded at least ten times. Sequencing ends 3 residues short of the CDR3 end; the germline J gene provides the rest. Other nucleotide sequences in the sample specify the same CDR3. The J gene is TRBJ1-1, the V gene TRBV5-1; no reliable D call. Germline lookup yields CDR1 SGHRS and CDR2 YFSETQ. The CDR3 loop spans 16 amino acids. Deletions cut 3 bases from V and 3 bases from J, with 18 bases between. This CDR3 reads CASSSFLADWDTEAFF. CDR3 DNA (partial): TGCGCCAGCAGCTCGTTTCTAGCGGACTGGGACACTGAA.

Ten or more counts support this clone. From the germline J gene comes the end of the CDR3, since the read stops 3 residues before it. The rearrangement links TRBV6-1 to TRBJ1-4; D is ambiguous. The CDR3 loop spans 14 amino acids. Germline V gene sequence: CDR1 MNHNS, CDR2 SASEGT. Trimming left V 4 bases short and J 8 bases short, with 14 bases between. The CDR3 DNA, read in part, is TGTGCCAGCAGTGGTACCCAGGTTGGGGAAAAA. This translates into CASSGTQVGEK. The CDR3 in its entirety is CASSGTQVGEKLFF.

This clone has at least ten counts. The read is 3 residues too short to cover the CDR3 end, so that end is filled in from the germline J gene. The chain links TRBV20-1 to TRBJ2-3, with 7 bases lining up with TRBD2. V shed 6 bases and J 0 bases; nucleotides not matched to a gene: 9. This CDR3 spans 15 amino acids. From germline, CDR1 is DFQATT and CDR2 SNEGSKA (reference sequence). CDR3 sequence reads: CSALTSEASTDTQYF. The CDR3 DNA, read in part, is TGCAGTGCCCTAACTAGCGAGGCTAGCACAGATACG.

This clone was recorded many times. The read terminates 3 residues before the CDR3 end, so the remaining end is supplied by the germline J gene. The V gene is TRBV7-6, the J gene TRBJ2-2, with a weak D call TRBD2 (6 bases). CDR3 length: 16 amino acids. Looked up from germline, CDR1 is SGHVS and CDR2 is FNYEAQ. Trimming removed 1 base at V and 6 bases at J, with 15 bases between. The sequenced CDR3 bases are TGTGCCAGCAGCTTAGATGTTGCGGGGATCGCCGGGGAG. Amino acid sequence: CASSLDVAGIAGE. The CDR3 reads in full as CASSLDVAGIAGELFF.

At least ten counts were recorded for this clone. The missing CDR3 end, 3 residues past where the read stops, is filled in from the germline J gene. This chain links TRBV20-1 with TRBJ2-3; 7 nucleotides match TRBD1. Trimming removed 0 bases from V and 2 bases from J; junction bases left unmatched: 8. The CDR3 sequence is 16 residues long. CDR1 and CDR2 from the germline V gene are DFQATT and SNEGSKA (reference sequence). CDR3 DNA, as far as it was read: TGCAGTGCTAGAGATCTGGCACAGGGGCACACAGATACG. It codes for CSARDLAQGHTDT. The entire CDR3 sequence reads CSARDLAQGHTDTQYF.

In this sample, this clone turned up many times. Partial CDR3 DNA: TGTGCCAGCAGCTTAGTAGTCCTCAATGAG. Amino acid sequence: CASSLVVLNE. The entire CDR3 protein is CASSLVVLNEQFF. The gene calls are TRBV11-2 and TRBJ2-1, with unresolved D. The DNA ends 3 residues before the CDR3 does, and the rest of the CDR3 is filled in from the germline J gene. V shed 1 base and J shed 6 bases, with 7 bases lying between them. This CDR3 is 13 amino acids long. Germline V gives CDR1 SGHAT, CDR2 FQNNGV.

This clone was detected ten times or more. The sequence runs out 3 residues before the end of the CDR3; the remainder is reconstructed from the germline J gene. The chain joins TRBV20-1 to TRBJ1-1; maybe TRBD1 (6 bases). The CDR3 is 17 residues long. Deletions cut 0 bases from V and 5 bases from J, with 22 bases between. In germline, CDR1 is DFQATT, CDR2 SNEGSKA (reference sequence). CDR3 amino acids: CSARDHRVLTGGTEAFF. Incomplete CDR3 DNA: TGCAGTGCTAGAGACCACAGGGTGCTGACGGGGGGGACTGAA.

Of note for this clone: The read comes to an end 3 residues before the CDR3 does, leaving the germline J gene to fill in the end. This chain joins TRBV20-1 and TRBJ1-2; 9 bases fit TRBD1. The CDR3 is made up of 13 amino acids. Germline loops: CDR1 DFQATT, CDR2 SNEGSKA (reference sequence). Trimming at V came to 6 bases and at J to 5 bases, leaving 7 bases not matched to a gene. The sequenced CDR3 bases are TGCAGTGCCCGGGACAGGGAAAAGTATGGC. Translating gives CSARDREKYG. The whole CDR3 reads CSARDREKYGYTF.

On this clone: From the germline J gene comes the end of the CDR3, since the read stops 3 residues before it. J is TRBJ2-3 and V is TRBV19; TRBD1 aligns across 11 bases. CDR1 and CDR2 (germline): LNHDA, SQIVND (reference sequence). The CDR3 has 13 residues. The sequenced CDR3 bases are TGTGCCAGTTCGGACAGGGGGCGAGAGACG. It specifies CASSDRGRET. Given in full, the CDR3 is CASSDRGRETQYF.

This clone was found many times. The CDR3 end falls 3 residues outside the read, so it is completed with the germline J gene. This rearrangement joins TRBV2 to TRBJ1-1, with TRBD1 as a possible D gene (6 bases). Trimming stripped 5 bases from V and 5 bases from J, with 18 bases between. Germline CDR1 SNHLY, CDR2 FYNNEI. This CDR3 comprises 15 residues. CDR3 residues: CASSPSRTVQTEAFF. Partial CDR3 DNA: TGTGCCAGCAGTCCCAGCAGGACAGTCCAGACTGAA.

This clone was recorded at least ten times. The CDR3 end lies 3 residues beyond the end of the read and is filled in from the germline J gene. V usage is TRBV14 and J usage is TRBJ2-1; no clear D gene. The germline gives CDR1 SGHDN, CDR2 FVKESK. The CDR3 is 15 residues long. V was trimmed by 1 base and J by 2 bases, leaving 9 bases between them. The CDR3 reads CASSQGQVPYNEQFF. CDR3 bases read: TGTGCCAGCAGCCAAGGCCAGGTTCCCTACAATGAG.

This clone was seen repeatedly, ten times or more. The read falls 3 residues short of the CDR3 end, and the missing part is taken from the germline J gene. V gene TRBV5-1 combines with J gene TRBJ1-6; possibly TRBD1 for D (5 bases). Germline V gives CDR1 SGHRS, CDR2 YFSETQ. Deletions cut 7 bases from V and 8 bases from J, with 19 bases between. The CDR3 runs to 15 residues. The CDR3 protein is CASRYSMTADSPLHF. CDR3 bases read: TGCGCCAGCCGTTACTCCATGACAGCCGATTCACCC.

This clone was detected ten times or more. The read stops 3 residues short of the end of the CDR3; the missing end is completed from the germline J gene. The rearrangement joins TRBV2 to TRBJ2-7; unclear D gene. The CDR3 extends over 12 amino acids. Looked up from germline, CDR1 is SNHLY and CDR2 is FYNNEI. Trimming took 5 bases from V and 0 from J, leaving 5 bases between them. The CDR3 loop reads CASSTVSYEQYF. CDR3 DNA, as far as it was read: TGTGCCAGCAGTACAGTCTCCTACGAG.

This clone was detected ten times or more. The read ends 3 residues shy of where the CDR3 ends; the end is completed using the germline J gene. V gene TRBV5-5 combines with J gene TRBJ2-7; 9 nucleotides line up with TRBD1. This CDR3 contains 14 residues. Germline-derived CDR1 and CDR2 are SGHKS and YYEKEE (reference sequence). Germline trimming cut 4 bases from V and 3 bases from J; bases unmatched to any gene: 5. The CDR3 loop reads CASSTGTGNYEQYF. CDR3 DNA (partial): TGTGCCAGCAGCACCGGGACAGGGAACTACGAG.

This clone was detected ten times or more. Coverage ceases 3 residues before the CDR3 finishes, and the germline J gene fills in the end. The rearrangement joins TRBV30 to TRBJ1-1; D is possibly TRBD1 (5 bases). This CDR3 has 13 residues. Germline CDR1 is GTSNPN and CDR2 is SVGIG (reference sequence). The V end was cut by 2 bases, the J end by 2 bases, with 9 bases between. CDR3 sequence: CAWSPGLNTEAFF. The sequenced part of the CDR3 DNA is TGTGCCTGGAGTCCGGGACTCAACACTGAA.

This clone showed up many times. The missing CDR3 end, 3 residues past where the read stops, is filled in from the germline J gene. The rearrangement uses TRBV29-1 and TRBJ1-2; D possibly corresponds to TRBD1 (6 bases). Looked up from germline, CDR1 is SQVTM and CDR2 is ANQGSEA. This CDR3 has 12 amino acids. V gave up 2 bases and J gave up 4 bases, with 8 bases separating them. CDR3 DNA (partial): TGCAGCGTTGAATCACAGGGCTATGGC. It yields the protein CSVESQGYG. From start to end, the CDR3 is CSVESQGYGYTF.

This clone was seen repeatedly, ten times or more. Read sequence stops 3 residues before the CDR3 end, and the germline J gene provides the missing end. The J gene is TRBJ2-5, the V gene TRBV20-1; D unclear. Germline V gene lookup returns CDR1 DFQATT and CDR2 SNEGSKA (reference sequence). Trimming stripped 5 bases from V and 1 base from J, with 17 bases between. CDR3 size: 15 residues. The covered CDR3 bases are TGCAGTGCTCGGTCTCCCTTCGATAGCCAAGAGACC. Amino acid sequence: CSARSPFDSQET. The whole CDR3 sequence is CSARSPFDSQETQYF.

This clone was seen only a few times. One end of the junction is discordant with germline, which a read error may explain. The read ends 3 residues shy of where the CDR3 ends; the end is completed using the germline J gene. The chain has TRBV2 and TRBJ2-7, with a tentative D call TRBD1 (6 bases). This CDR3 contains 15 residues. CDR1 and CDR2 (germline): SNHLY, FYNNEI. The CDR3: CASGEARQGKYEQYF. CDR3 DNA (partial): TGTGCCAGCGGTGAAGCGCGGCAGGGGAAATACGAG.

This clone has at least ten counts. CDR3 sequence reads: CASRTDSNTGELFF. Partial CDR3 DNA: TGTGCCAGCAGAACCGACTCGAACACCGGGGAG. V usage is TRBV7-9 and J usage is TRBJ2-2; D not resolved. The read gets to within 3 residues of the CDR3 end, and the germline J gene fills in the rest. The CDR3 has 14 residues. Germline CDR1 is SEHNR and CDR2 is FQNEAQ (reference sequence). Trimming removed 6 bases at V and 0 bases at J, with 8 bases between.

The sample holds many counts of this clone. The missing CDR3 end, 3 residues past where the read stops, is filled in from the germline J gene. The chain links TRBV28 to TRBJ2-7, with a possible D match to TRBD1 (5 bases). This CDR3 spans 14 amino acids. V gave up 3 bases and J gave up 0 bases, with 9 bases separating them. Germline CDR1 and CDR2: MDHEN and SYDVKM. CDR3 DNA (partial): TGTGCCAGCAGTTTGTGGCAGGGCTCCTACGAG. Protein product: CASSLWQGSYE. The CDR3, in full, reads CASSLWQGSYEQYF. Full variable domain (remainder filled in from reference TRBV28 and TRBJ2-7): DVKVTQSSRYLVKRTGEKVFLECVQDMDHENMFWYRQDPGLGLRLIYFSYDVKMKEKGDIPEGYSVSREKKERFSLILESASTNQTSMYLCASSLWQGSYEQYFGPGTRLTVT.

There are many counts of this clone. The read gets to within 3 residues of the CDR3 end, and the germline J gene fills in the rest. This sequence joins TRBV23-1 and TRBJ2-5, with 12 bases aligning to TRBD2. TRBV23-1 is given ORF status, its function remaining uncertain. The CDR3 is 20 amino acids. V trimming: 4 bases; J trimming: 0 bases; junction bases outside the gene matches: 15. The CDR3 bases that were read are TGCGCCAGCAGTCCCGCCAGGGGACTAGCGGGCCAATATAACCAAGAGACC. This sequence encodes CASSPARGLAGQYNQET. The whole CDR3 sequence is CASSPARGLAGQYNQETQYF.

This clone was recorded many times. The sequence runs out 3 residues before the end of the CDR3; the remainder is reconstructed from the germline J gene. J is TRBJ2-1 and V is TRBV20-1; 9 nucleotides match TRBD2. J lost 6 bases, V lost 0 bases, and 12 bases had no gene match. CDR3 length: 17 residues. In germline, CDR1 is DFQATT, CDR2 SNEGSKA (reference sequence). The sequenced CDR3 bases are TGCAGTGCTAGAGAACTAGCGGGCCCGTATTTGGTCAATGAG. This encodes CSARELAGPYLVNE. The full-length CDR3 reads as CSARELAGPYLVNEQFF.

This clone has at least ten counts. The CDR3 extends 3 residues past the end of the read, so its final part is completed from the germline J gene. This chain connects TRBV5-1 to TRBJ1-2, with TRBD1 matching 7 bases. CDR1 and CDR2 (germline): SGHRS, YFSETQ. V shed 3 bases and J 2 bases; nucleotides not matched to a gene: 16. This CDR3 comprises 18 residues. The DNA read from the CDR3 is TGCGCCAGCAGCTCGCCATCTTCGCCTGACAGGGTGAACTATGGC. Its protein product is CASSSPSSPDRVNYG. The entire CDR3 protein is CASSSPSSPDRVNYGYTF.

This clone was detected many times. The CDR3 end falls 3 residues outside the read, so it is completed with the germline J gene. V is TRBV19 and J is TRBJ1-1, with 7 bases that match TRBD1. The CDR3 length is 15 residues. Germline CDR1 LNHDA, CDR2 SQIVND (reference sequence). The trim removed 7 bases at V and 0 bases at J, leaving 8 bases unmatched. The CDR3 loop is CASKGDSIMNTEAFF. The covered CDR3 bases are TGTGCCAGTAAAGGGGACAGCATCATGAACACTGAA.